This T cell receptor beta chain is from a study of sequential checkpoint blockade in melanoma. Study overall: Randomization was 1:1 between first-line nivolumab→ipilimumab and ipilimumab→nivolumab.

This clone was seen once. Treatment defined: randomized to nivolumab then ipilimumab (arm A) or the reverse (arm B). PBMC sorting kept live CD3+CD8+ cells without CD19 or CD56. Libraries were prepared by immunoSEQ multiplex PCR; TCRdb keeps only in-frame clonotypes and omits some of them. This sample yields 25,000 to 35,000 clones, of which 70% to 90% are seen a single time; roughly 15% belongs to the top ten. Trimming took 0 bases from V and 3 from J; bases not matched to a gene: 13. The germline CDR1 and CDR2 sequences are LGHNA and YSLEER. The CDR3 totals 18 residues. The sample in question was CD8+ T cells sorted from blood (inferred from file names), obtained from a patient given nivolumab and ipilimumab in sequence. This chain joins TRBV4-3 and TRBJ1-2; 7 bases align to TRBD1. This clonotype originated in a human donor with melanoma. The CDR3 is CASSQDRIRTGPDYGYTF. CDR3 nucleotides: TGCGCCAGCAGCCAAGATCGAATAAGGACAGGCCCGGACTATGGCTACACCTTC.